This TCR beta chain comes out of a study of cytomegalovirus exposure and HLA in healthy donors. This clone came up once. The PCR contained 60 Vbeta and 13 Jbeta primers. The assay was immunoSEQ multiplex PCR, and TCRdb's table has in-frame clones only and misses some. The data show about 180,000 clones, 75% to 85% seen once. The V and J ends lost 10 bases and 1 base, in that order; junction bases with no gene match: 16. CDR3 length: 17 amino acids. In germline, CDR1 is SGHVS, CDR2 FQNEAQ. Every donor was a healthy person donating bone marrow. The chain employs TRBV7-8 and TRBJ1-5; 7 nucleotides line up with TRBD1. This clonotype originated in a woman aged 25 to 45 in good health and CMV-seropositive. The material sequenced was PBMCs. As DNA, the CDR3 is TGTGCCACTTCCCCTAATGCGGGACAGAAAAGCAATCAGCCCCAGCATTTT. As protein: CATSPNAGQKSNQPQHF.